This is a list of T cell receptor beta chains from one sample in a study of Ad26.COV2.S vaccination and SARS-CoV-2 variants. The method was immunoSEQ multiplex PCR; TCRdb's version includes in-frame clones alone and lacks a portion of them. Of about 350,000 clones listed, around 90% are singletons. The source material was peripheral blood, sampled after recovery from COVID-19. These TCRs come from a human donor who had recovered from COVID-19. Both conserved end residues are trimmed from each CDR3.

10	TRBV7-9	TRBJ2-7	AGGQTAYEQY
13	TRBV4-1	TRBJ1-1	ASSPHQAPNTEAF
14	TRBV19	TRBJ2-5	ASSIRGGGASETQY
12	TRBV18	TRBJ2-2	ASSLGQSTGELF
13	TRBV3-1/TRBV3-2	TRBJ2-2	ASSQYPGGIGELF
14	TRBV7-8	TRBJ2-4	ASSLVMLGRKDIQY
12	TRBV11-2	TRBJ2-5	ASSLFVGQETQY
15	TRBV7-6	TRBJ1-4	ASSLRSSVSTNEKLF
13	TRBV6-5	TRBJ2-1	ASTPEGGALHEQF
14	TRBV9	TRBJ1-2	ASSKGTGTGFYGYT
13	TRBV5-1	TRBJ1-1	ASSLPDTLNTEAF
13	TRBV5-1	TRBJ1-2	ASSLSGGEHYGYT
12	TRBV5-1	TRBJ1-2	ASSLPGTYYGYT
13	TRBV21-1	TRBJ2-7	ASSRGGQGAHEQY
7	TRBV5-8	TRBJ1-1	AASTEAF
13	TRBV19	TRBJ2-4	ASRETGDAKNIQY
17	TRBV10-1	TRBJ2-5	ASTLIGTGGGGRQETQY
14	TRBV12-1	TRBJ2-1	ASSPRPWTSGLGQF
10	TRBV12-3/TRBV12-4	TRBJ2-5	ASSLTQETQY
14	TRBV5-5	TRBJ2-1	ASSSWRNSSYNEQF
14	TRBV4-3	TRBJ1-6	ASSPAPGQGRSPLH
12	TRBV9	TRBJ1-1	ASSAEGGVTEAF
13	TRBV5-4	TRBJ2-5	ASRSELEKQETQY
11	TRBV10-3	TRBJ1-1	AISETNAREAF
13	TRBV14	TRBJ2-2	ASSWGQANTGELF
11	TRBV11-2	TRBJ1-1	ASSSQGWAEAF
14	TRBV6-2/TRBV6-3	TRBJ1-1	ASSYARTGKDTEAF
11	TRBV7-9	TRBJ1-6	ASSLTENSPLH
12	TRBV6-2/TRBV6-3	TRBJ1-5	ASSKTGGNQPQH
14	TRBV7-9	TRBJ1-3	ASSSYDRVDGNTIY
13	TRBV29-1	TRBJ2-1	SVDRDGTPGGEQF
16	TRBV7-2	TRBJ2-3	ASSLGPWGGGATDTQY
14	TRBV10-1	TRBJ2-1	ASRTPRELSYNEQF
14	TRBV3-1/TRBV3-2	TRBJ2-3	ASSQARDRRKDTQY
15	TRBV3-1/TRBV3-2	TRBJ2-1	ASSQEKGGGLYNEQF
13	TRBV6-5	TRBJ2-1	ASSYSGNSYNEQF
11	TRBV11-2	TRBJ1-4	ASSFILNEKLF
14	TRBV18	TRBJ1-1	ASSLNRQGMNTEAF
14	TRBV6-5	TRBJ2-7	ASSYSIAGSSYEQY
10	TRBV18	TRBJ1-4	ASSSGDEKLF
13	TRBV6-4	TRBJ2-7	ASSTDETTGGPQY
12	TRBV4-1	TRBJ1-2	ASSQEGENYGYT
11	TRBV11-2	TRBJ2-7	ASSLGTAYEQY
12	TRBV19	TRBJ1-1	ASSMQGVNTEAF
11	TRBV10-3	TRBJ2-3	AISDGDTDTQY
14	TRBV9	TRBJ2-3	ASSPLSGGPTDTQY
14	TRBV19	TRBJ2-1	ASSNTEVSSYNEQF
11	TRBV14	TRBJ2-7	ASRRQGEAEQY
11	TRBV29-1	TRBJ1-1	SVEREANTEAF
16	TRBV9	TRBJ2-7	ASSPGGGGVQFSYEQY
10	TRBV25-1	TRBJ2-7	ASRTSIYEQY
12	TRBV25-1	TRBJ1-5	ASSELGGNQPQH
11	TRBV2	TRBJ2-3	ASSRQGTDTQY
13	TRBV7-8	TRBJ1-5	ASSLEPGNNQPQH
13	TRBV11-2	TRBJ1-3	ASTLGTKPGNTIY